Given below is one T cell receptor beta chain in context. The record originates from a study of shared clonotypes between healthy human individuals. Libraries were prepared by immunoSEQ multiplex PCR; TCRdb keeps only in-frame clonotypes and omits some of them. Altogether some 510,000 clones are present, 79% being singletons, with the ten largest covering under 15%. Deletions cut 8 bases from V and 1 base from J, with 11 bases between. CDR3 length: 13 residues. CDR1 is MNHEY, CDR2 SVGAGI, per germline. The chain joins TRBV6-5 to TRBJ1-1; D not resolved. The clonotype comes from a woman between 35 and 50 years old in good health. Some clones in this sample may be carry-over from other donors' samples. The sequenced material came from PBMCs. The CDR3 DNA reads TGTGCCAGCCAGGCACCGAGGAACACTGAAGCTTTCTTT. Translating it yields CASQAPRNTEAFF.